This T cell receptor (beta chain) emerged from a study of CD8+ T cells in alopecia areata. After isolation, RNA underwent reverse transcription to generate cDNA as the sequencing template. Using immunoSEQ multiplex PCR, the repertoire was profiled, and TCRdb retains in-frame clones only, with some absent. Among more than 95,000 clones listed, 55% to 70% were seen once. Germline values: CDR1 MNHNS, CDR2 SASEGT. This CDR3 spans 13 amino acids. Trimming at V came to 8 bases and at J to 2 bases, leaving 6 bases not matched to a gene. The chain is built from TRBV6-1 and TRBJ2-7, with 7 bases identical to TRBD1. The source material was CD4+ T cells sorted from blood. The TCR originated in a human donor in good health. CDR3 region: CASSTGLAYEQYF. The CDR3 region has the DNA TGTGCCAGCTCGACAGGGCTCGCCTACGAGCAGTACTTC.